The sequence of this T cell receptor (beta chain) was determined in a study of T-cell reconstitution after alpha-beta-depleted transplantation in children. The germline CDR1 and CDR2 sequences are SQVTM and ANQGSEA. V shed 7 bases, J shed 5 bases, and the junction held 12 bases outside the gene matches. The CDR3 runs to 15 residues. The authors prepared the TCRbeta library with unique molecular identifiers. One entry per CDR3 protein, called by TCRdb with MiXCR from the PCR reads. The table includes roughly 70,000 distinct CDR3 sequences, 4.9% detected once. This clonotype was observed many times. The sample consisted of PBMCs, mostly from graft donor cells, taken 180 days after TCRalphabeta/CD19-depleted stem cell transplant. V gene TRBV29-1 combines with J gene TRBJ2-3; TRBD2 agrees at 10 bases. The receptor comes from a boy younger than two who had a stem cell transplant for acute myeloid leukemia, so the T cells may come from the graft donor. The CDR3 protein is CSAKRAGGNGDTQYF. In DNA, the CDR3 is TGCAGCGCAAAACGAGCGGGGGGGAATGGAGATACGCAGTATTTT.